Below, 10 T cell receptor beta chains from the same sample are listed, as sequenced in a study of blood T cell repertoires in COVID-19 (dated by TCRdb to the early 2020s). The library was obtained by the immunoSEQ multiplex PCR assay. Entries here come from immuneACCESS through TCRdb and include only in-frame sequences with V and J called. Some clones fail to appear in such tables; in the studies checked, an unresolved V gene covers under half of the shortfall, and the cause of the remainder is unknown. The sample table shows hundreds of thousands of clones, and 88% are seen once. Approximately 1% of the sample is in the top ten clones. Source material: PBMCs or T cells enriched from blood (not recorded which). All receptors come from a woman aged 25 to 39 who had recovered from COVID-19.

V and J are TRBV5-5 and TRBJ1-5, with 7 nucleotides matching TRBD1. From germline, CDR1 is SGHKS and CDR2 YYEKEE (reference sequence). The CDR3 covers 15 residues. The trim removed 4 bases at V and 9 bases at J, leaving 13 bases unmatched. Here the CDR3 DNA reads TGTGCCAGCAGCGACGGCCTGGACAGGTATCGGCCCCAGCATTTT. It codes for CASSDGLDRYRPQHF. The full variable domain, with the rest looked up from reference TRBV5-5 and TRBJ1-5, is DAGVTQSPTHLIKTRGQQVTLRCSPISGHKSVSWYQQVLGQGPQFIFQYYEKEERGRGNFPDRFSARQFPNYSSELNVNALLLGDSALYLCASSDGLDRYRPQHFGDGTRLSIL.

This chain connects TRBV12-5 to TRBJ1-1; TRBD1 aligns across 7 bases. J lost 1 base, V lost 0 bases, and 8 bases had no gene match. The CDR3 is 17 amino acids. Germline CDR1 reads LGHNT; CDR2 reads FRNRAP. In DNA form, the CDR3 reads TGTGCTAGTGGTTTGGTCCCTCCGGACAGGTCGAACACTGAAGCTTTCTTT. Protein product: CASGLVPPDRSNTEAFF.

This chain connects TRBV5-1 to TRBJ2-1, with TRBD2 matching over 9 bases. Germline assignment: CDR1 SGHRS and CDR2 YFSETQ. The junction had 11 bases not matched to a gene; V was cut back by 3 bases and J by 4 bases. This CDR3 has 17 amino acids. DNA of the CDR3: TGCGCCAGCAGCTGGGACCTACTAGCGGGCCAATACAATGAGCAGTTCTTC. Translated, it gives CASSWDLLAGQYNEQFF. The variable domain in full, completed from reference TRBV5-1 and TRBJ2-1, reads KAGVTQTPRYLIKTRGQQVTLSCSPISGHRSVSWYQQTPGQGLQFLFEYFSETQRNKGNFPGRFSGRQFSNSRSEMNVSTLELGDSALYLCASSWDLLAGQYNEQFFGPGTRLTVL.

This chain joins TRBV5-1 and TRBJ2-1, with 12 positions matching TRBD2. This CDR3 region has 14 residues. Germline assignment: CDR1 SGHRS and CDR2 YFSETQ. V lost 5 bases to trimming and J lost 4 bases; unmatched junction nucleotides: 1. The CDR3 protein is CASSGTSGYNEQFF. The CDR3 DNA sequence: TGCGCCAGCAGTGGGACTAGCGGGTACAATGAGCAGTTCTTC.

The chain recombines TRBV11-2 with TRBJ2-7, with D perhaps TRBD1 (6 bases). Trimming took off 1 base at V and 0 bases at J, with 22 bases between the two ends. CDR1 is SGHAT, CDR2 FQNNGV, per germline. CDR3 length: 19 residues. In DNA, the CDR3 is TGTGCCAGCAGCTTAGGAGGGGGTATAGCGACAGCGTACTCCTACGAGCAGTACTTC. Amino acids: CASSLGGGIATAYSYEQYF.

The chain joins TRBV5-3 to TRBJ1-2, with a possible D match to TRBD1 (6 bases). Being an ORF, TRBV5-3 has a function that is uncertain. The CDR3 sequence is 14 residues long. V shed 0 bases and J shed 6 bases, with 12 bases lying between them. The CDR3 spells CARSLVWGPNGYTF. In nucleotides, the CDR3 is TGTGCCAGAAGCTTGGTCTGGGGGCCTAATGGCTACACCTTC.

V gene TRBV5-6 combines with J gene TRBJ1-1; 11 nucleotides line up with TRBD1. The V and J ends lost 2 bases and 0 bases, in that order; junction bases with no gene match: 6. Looked up from germline, CDR1 is SGHDT and CDR2 is YYEEEE. This CDR3 is 17 amino acids long. The DNA of the CDR3 is TGTGCCAGCAGCTTTACGGGACAGGGGGGACTGAACACTGAAGCTTTCTTT. Translated, it gives CASSFTGQGGLNTEAFF.

The chain recombines TRBV3-1 (or the pseudogene TRBV3-2) with TRBJ2-7, with TRBD1 matching over 7 bases. The V gene's germline CDR1 is LGHDT and CDR2 YNNKEL (reference sequence). With V trimmed by 1 base and J by 1 base, 7 bases remained unmatched. This CDR3 comprises 16 residues. The CDR3 region is CASSQAGTVSSYEQYF. CDR3 nucleotides: TGTGCCAGCAGCCAAGCTGGGACAGTTTCTTCCTACGAGCAGTACTTC.

This clone was seen only once. The gene calls are TRBV6-5 and TRBJ2-1, with 8 bases lining up with TRBD1. Per the germline V gene, CDR1 is MNHEY and CDR2 is SVGAGI. Unmatched junction bases numbered 6, after V lost 6 bases and J lost 8 bases. This CDR3 is built from 13 residues. CDR3 sequence: CASRLTGVHEQFF. The CDR3, as DNA: TGTGCCAGCAGGTTGACAGGGGTCCATGAGCAGTTCTTC.

The DNA of the CDR3 is TGTGCCAGCAGCTTAACTAGCGGGCTCAGCACAGATACGCAGTATTTT. Translated: CASSLTSGLSTDTQYF. The chain has TRBV7-3 and TRBJ2-3, with 7 bases matching TRBD2. The junction had 3 bases not matched to a gene; V was cut back by 0 bases and J by 0 bases. In germline, CDR1 is SGHTA, CDR2 FQGTGA. This CDR3 is built from 16 residues.